This T cell receptor (beta chain) was found in a study of blood T cell repertoires in COVID-19. About the study: Acute and convalescent COVID-19 samples came from the United States, Italy and Spain. T cells, B-cell-depleted T cells, or PBMCs provided the cDNA or gDNA that served as material.

Germline-derived CDR1 and CDR2 are MDHEN and SYDVKM. With V trimmed by 9 bases and J by 9 bases, 13 bases remained unmatched. The CDR3 totals 13 residues. TCRdb keeps only in-frame clones here, not all; method: immunoSEQ multiplex PCR. The sample lists 98,000 or so clones, under 85% occurring once. This sequence joins TRBV28 and TRBJ1-2; 7 bases fit TRBD1. Sequencing used peripheral blood. The sequence came from a woman between 65 and 79 years old with acute or convalescent COVID-19. The CDR3 region has the DNA TGTGCCAGTCGGGACAGCCGTATTTATAGCTACACCTTC. Its protein is CASRDSRIYSYTF.